Reported below is one T cell receptor beta chain. The germline CDR1 and CDR2 sequences are KGHSH and LQKENI. The ends were cut back, 7 bases at V and 4 bases at J, with 25 bases in the middle. This CDR3 is 17 amino acids long. Produced via immunoSEQ multiplex PCR; TCRdb's table is partial and in-frame only. In the table there are 60,000 to 65,000 clones, around 90% of which are singletons. These data originate in a study of blood T cell repertoires in COVID-19. Study in general: The analysed material was cDNA or gDNA that came from T cells, B-cell-depleted T cells, or PBMCs.

Sequenced material: peripheral blood. This sequence originates from a man aged 50-60 years with active COVID-19. The V call is TRBV18, the J call TRBJ1-2; D possibly corresponds to TRBD1 (5 bases). The CDR3 sequence is CASWPGGTVGSRYGYTF. CDR3 in DNA: TGTGCCAGCTGGCCGGGGGGAACAGTTGGAAGTCGCTATGGCTACACCTTC. The variable domain in full, completed from reference TRBV18 and TRBJ1-2, reads NAGVMQNPRHLVRRRGQEARLRCSPMKGHSHVYWYRQLPEEGLKFMVYLQKENIIDESGMPKERFSAEFPKEGPSILRIQQVVRGDSAAYFCASWPGGTVGSRYGYTFGSGTRLTVV.